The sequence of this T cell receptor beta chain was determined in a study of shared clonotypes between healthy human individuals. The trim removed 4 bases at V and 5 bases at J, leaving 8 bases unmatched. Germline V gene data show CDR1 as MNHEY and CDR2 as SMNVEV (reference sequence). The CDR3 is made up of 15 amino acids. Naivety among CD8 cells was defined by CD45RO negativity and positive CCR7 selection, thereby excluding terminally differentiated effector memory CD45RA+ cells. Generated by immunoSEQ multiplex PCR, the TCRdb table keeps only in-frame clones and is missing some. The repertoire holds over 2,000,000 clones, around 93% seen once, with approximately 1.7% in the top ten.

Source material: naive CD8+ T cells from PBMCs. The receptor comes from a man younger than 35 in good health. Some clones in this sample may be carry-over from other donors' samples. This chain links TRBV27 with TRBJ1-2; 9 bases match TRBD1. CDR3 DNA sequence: TGTGCCAGCAGTTCGGGACAGGGAGGGGGGTATGGCTACACCTTC. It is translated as CASSSGQGGGYGYTF.